Presented here are 32 T cell receptor beta chains from one specimen sequenced in a study of T cell responses to AZD1222 COVID-19 vaccine (dated by TCRdb to the early 2020s). Libraries came from the immunoSEQ multiplex PCR assay. TCRdb provides this immuneACCESS table in a form limited to in-frame rearrangements. Some clones are lacking; in checked studies, under half of them reflect an unresolved V gene, and why the rest are absent is not known. Here the sample has some 170,000 clones; 90% to 95% occur a single time. The ten largest clones capture 0.9% of the sample. The time point label here, explained by the study, means: baseline before first vaccination. The sample in question was peripheral blood, obtained on day 0 of AZD1222 vaccination. The source is an adult in good health.

V usage is TRBV15 and J usage is TRBJ1-4; D remains unclear. Germline CDR1 is LNHNV and CDR2 is YYDKDF (reference sequence). Trimming shortened V by 3 bases and J by 3 bases, and 11 bases separated the two germline ends. The CDR3 spans 15 residues. This CDR3 is CATSRSGTPNEKLFF. In DNA, the CDR3 is TGTGCCACCAGCAGGTCAGGTACCCCTAATGAAAAACTGTTTTTT. The whole variable domain, remainder taken from reference TRBV15 and TRBJ1-4, is DAMVIQNPRYQVTQFGKPVTLSCSQTLNHNVMYWYQQKSSQAPKLLFHYYDKDFNNEADTPDNFQSRRPNTSFCFLDIRSPGLGDTAMYLCATSRSGTPNEKLFFGSGTQLSVL.

The rearrangement links TRBV18 to TRBJ2-3; 12 nucleotides agree with TRBD2. The germline V gene encodes CDR1 KGHSH and CDR2 LQKENI. CDR3 length: 16 amino acids. V trimming: 3 bases; J trimming: 3 bases; junction bases outside the gene matches: 4. The CDR3 DNA reads as TGTGCCAGCTCACCCTTACTAGCGGGGGGAACAGATACGCAGTATTTT. As protein: CASSPLLAGGTDTQYF.

This chain connects TRBV19 to TRBJ2-2; D perhaps matches TRBD1 (6 bases). There are 18 residues in the CDR3. The germline CDR1 and CDR2 sequences are LNHDA and SQIVND (reference sequence). V was trimmed by 5 bases and J by 0 bases, leaving 19 bases between them. The CDR3 here is CASSPWTDYNANTGELFF. DNA of the CDR3: TGTGCCAGTAGTCCTTGGACAGATTACAATGCGAACACCGGGGAGCTGTTTTTT.

This chain joins TRBV6-5 and TRBJ1-1; D possibly corresponds to TRBD1 (6 bases). Trimming left V 5 bases short and J 8 bases short, with 12 bases between. The CDR3 is made up of 12 amino acids. Germline CDR1 is MNHEY and CDR2 is SVGAGI. CDR3 nucleotides: TGTGCCAGCAGTACTACCGGGACAGAAGCTTTCTTT. Amino acid sequence: CASSTTGTEAFF.

This rearrangement joins TRBV19 to TRBJ2-7; 9 bases are a match to TRBD1. The V gene's germline CDR1 is LNHDA and CDR2 SQIVND (reference sequence). Trimming cost V 4 bases and J 1 base; bases outside gene matches: 11. The CDR3 is 17 residues long. The CDR3 sequence: CASSTTSGTGLSYEQYF. The CDR3 nucleotides are TGTGCCAGTAGTACGACCTCCGGGACAGGGCTATCCTACGAGCAGTACTTC.

The rearrangement joins TRBV11-2 to TRBJ1-1; D is undetermined. V lost 4 bases and J lost 3, with 9 bases in between. CDR1 SGHAT and CDR2 FQNNGV come from the germline V gene. There are 13 residues in the CDR3. CDR3 residues: CASSSRTHTEAFF. In DNA, the CDR3 is TGTGCCAGCAGCTCTAGAACCCACACTGAAGCTTTCTTT.

The CDR3 here is CASSTTGTEAFF. The DNA of the CDR3 is TGCGCCAGCAGCACAACAGGGACTGAAGCTTTCTTT. The V and J genes are TRBV5-1 and TRBJ1-1; perhaps TRBD1 as D (6 bases). Germline CDR1 reads SGHRS; CDR2 reads YFSETQ. This CDR3 contains 12 residues. V was cut by 4 bases and J by 5 bases, with 9 bases left in between.

The chain recombines TRBV7-8 with TRBJ1-5; a possible D gene is TRBD1 (6 bases). V lost 1 base and J 6 bases, leaving 19 bases between the germline ends. CDR3 size: 17 residues. Looked up from germline, CDR1 is SGHVS and CDR2 is FQNEAQ. CDR3: CASSLGGGGDVAQPQHF. As DNA, the CDR3 is TGTGCCAGCAGCTTAGGGGGGGGCGGAGACGTTGCTCAGCCCCAGCATTTT.

This rearrangement joins TRBV5-5 to TRBJ2-2, with TRBD1 identical over 7 bases. The junction had 5 bases not matched to a gene; V was cut back by 3 bases and J by 0 bases. In germline, CDR1 is SGHKS, CDR2 YYEKEE (reference sequence). The CDR3 has 16 residues. The CDR3 sequence is CASSYPGQTNTGELFF. CDR3 nucleotides: TGTGCCAGCAGCTATCCGGGACAGACGAACACCGGGGAGCTGTTTTTT.

The table lists this clone with a count of one. The gene calls are TRBV5-1 and TRBJ2-1, with D uncertain. The ends were cut back, 4 bases at V and 1 base at J, with 3 bases in the middle. Germline-derived CDR1 and CDR2 are SGHRS and YFSETQ. The CDR3 contains 12 residues. CDR3 loop: CASSGSYNEQFF. CDR3 nucleotide sequence: TGCGCCAGCAGCGGGTCCTACAATGAGCAGTTCTTC.

This clone was seen a single time. This chain links TRBV19 with TRBJ2-1; D is perhaps TRBD1 (5 bases). The CDR3 is 15 residues long. V lost 5 bases and J lost 6, with 17 bases in between. Per the germline V gene, CDR1 is LNHDA and CDR2 is SQIVND (reference sequence). The chain's CDR3 is CASSPSAQGSNEQFF. The CDR3 DNA follows: TGTGCCAGTAGTCCCTCGGCCCAGGGAAGCAATGAGCAGTTCTTC.

V usage is TRBV5-1 and J usage is TRBJ1-4; D gene uncertain. The V and J ends lost 0 bases and 8 bases respectively, with 11 bases between them. CDR1 is SGHRS and CDR2 is YFSETQ in the germline V gene. The CDR3 spans 14 residues. The CDR3 is CASSLASTGEKLFF. For the CDR3, the DNA is TGCGCCAGCAGCTTGGCTTCCACGGGGGAAAAACTGTTTTTT.

This clone was observed a single time. J is TRBJ1-1 and V is TRBV10-3; D is uncertain. CDR3 length equals 13 residues. Germline assignment: CDR1 ENHRY and CDR2 SYGVKD. V lost 7 bases to trimming and J lost 1 base, with 10 bases between them. CDR3 coding DNA: TGTGCCATCACCTGGGCCCAGAACACTGAAGCTTTCTTT. Its translation: CAITWAQNTEAFF.

V is TRBV18 and J is TRBJ2-5; 11 positions match TRBD2. Looked up from germline, CDR1 is KGHSH and CDR2 is LQKENI. Losses at the gene ends were 6 bases for V and 4 bases for J; bases not matched to a gene: 7. The CDR3 is 15 residues long. The CDR3 sequence: CASSKTSGVGETQYF. In nucleotides, the CDR3 is TGTGCCAGCTCCAAGACTAGCGGGGTTGGAGAGACCCAGTACTTC.

The chain carries TRBV7-7 and TRBJ1-5; 7 bases fit TRBD1. The CDR3 is 16 residues long. In germline, CDR1 is SSHAT, CDR2 FNYEAQ (reference sequence). With V trimmed by 3 bases and J by 2 bases, 7 bases remained unmatched. CDR3 in DNA: TGTGCCAGCAGCTTGCACAGGGGAGGTGGCAATCAGCCCCAGCATTTT. As protein: CASSLHRGGGNQPQHF. Complete variable domain (other parts from reference TRBV7-7 and TRBJ1-5): GAGVSQSPRYKVTKRGQDVTLRCDPISSHATLYWYQQALGQGPEFLTYFNYEAQPDKSGLPSDRFSAERPEGSISTLTIQRTEQRDSAMYRCASSLHRGGGNQPQHFGDGTRLSIL.

V gene TRBV28 combines with J gene TRBJ2-7; 8 nucleotides line up with TRBD1. CDR3 size: 16 residues. Unmatched junction bases numbered 10, after V lost 6 bases and J lost 0 bases. Per germline, CDR1 MDHEN and CDR2 SYDVKM. CDR3 loop: CASSLQGAVRSYEQYF. The CDR3 coding sequence is TGTGCCAGCAGCCTCCAGGGGGCAGTGCGCTCCTACGAGCAGTACTTC. The full variable domain, rest sourced from reference TRBV28 and TRBJ2-7, is DVKVTQSSRYLVKRTGEKVFLECVQDMDHENMFWYRQDPGLGLRLIYFSYDVKMKEKGDIPEGYSVSREKKERFSLILESASTNQTSMYLCASSLQGAVRSYEQYFGPGTRLTVT.

This chain joins TRBV10-2 and TRBJ1-4; 7 positions match TRBD1. Germline V gene lookup returns CDR1 WSHSY and CDR2 SAAADI. CDR3 size: 15 residues. The V gene end was trimmed by 2 bases and the J gene end by 7 bases; junction bases not matched to a gene: 7. The CDR3 here is CASSEPDRAGEKLFF. DNA for the CDR3: TGCGCCAGCAGTGAGCCTGACAGGGCGGGTGAAAAACTGTTTTTT.

This rearrangement joins TRBV28 to TRBJ1-1, with unresolved D. Trimming took off 6 bases at V and 5 bases at J, with 16 bases between the two ends. This CDR3 contains 14 residues. CDR1 is MDHEN, CDR2 SYDVKM, per germline. CDR3 nucleotide sequence: TGTGCCAGCAGCTCTCTCGGAGGGTGGACTGAAGCTTTCTTT. Protein: CASSSLGGWTEAFF.

The chain recombines TRBV7-9 with TRBJ2-3, with D unresolved. The germline CDR1 and CDR2 sequences are SEHNR and FQNEAQ (reference sequence). The germline V and J ends were trimmed by 1 base and 0 bases, with 11 bases remaining between them. The CDR3 is 16 amino acids. The CDR3 DNA reads as TGTGCCAGCAGCTTAGTCTTGTCCTCTAGCACAGATACGCAGTATTTT. Translation gives CASSLVLSSSTDTQYF.

The rearrangement uses TRBV5-4 and TRBJ1-4; tentative D call: TRBD1 (6 bases). The V end lost 3 bases, the J end lost 5 bases, and 14 bases lay between the germline ends. Germline lookup yields CDR1 SGHNT and CDR2 YYREEE (reference sequence). CDR3 length equals 15 residues. The CDR3 loop reads CASSSRGVRNEKLFF. The CDR3 region has the DNA TGTGCCAGCAGCTCGAGGGGGGTCAGGAATGAAAAACTGTTTTTT. The full variable domain, its missing parts supplied by reference TRBV5-4 and TRBJ1-4, is ETGVTQSPTHLIKTRGQQVTLRCSSQSGHNTVSWYQQALGQGPQFIFQYYREEENGRGNFPPRFSGLQFPNYSSELNVNALELDDSALYLCASSSRGVRNEKLFFGSGTQLSVL.

In this sample, this clone turned up once. The gene calls are TRBV30 and TRBJ2-1; 7 bases map to TRBD2. CDR3 size: 15 residues. Trimming cost V 2 bases and J 6 bases; bases outside gene matches: 10. Germline V lookup: CDR1 GTSNPN, CDR2 SVGIG (reference sequence). The DNA for the CDR3 is TGTGCCTGGAGTACCGGACTAGTTGTCCCCAATGAGCAGTTCTTC. It yields the protein CAWSTGLVVPNEQFF.

The chain links TRBV21-1 to TRBJ1-1. TRBV21-1 is designated a pseudogene. The CDR3 is 14 residues long. The CDR3 loop is CASSPGRPTDEAFF. The CDR3 nucleotides are TGTGCCAGCAGCCCCGGGCGCCCGACGGACGAAGCTTTCTTT.

CDR3 in amino acids: CASRKTGVDQPQHF. The CDR3 DNA reads TGTGCCAGCAGGAAGACAGGAGTTGATCAGCCCCAGCATTTT. J is TRBJ1-5 and V is TRBV27; tentative D call: TRBD1 (6 bases). The V end was cut by 6 bases, the J end by 5 bases, with 14 bases between. The CDR3 extends over 14 amino acids. Germline V gives CDR1 MNHEY, CDR2 SMNVEV (reference sequence).

The J gene is TRBJ1-2, the V gene TRBV7-9; TRBD1 matches 8 bases. In germline, CDR1 is SEHNR, CDR2 FQNEAQ (reference sequence). J was trimmed by 2 bases and V by 3 bases; bases with no gene match: 11. The CDR3 has 17 residues. DNA for the CDR3: TGTGCCAGCAGCTTCGGACAGGGCGGAGAGGTGAACTATGGCTACACCTTC. It specifies CASSFGQGGEVNYGYTF.

V and J are TRBV11-3 and TRBJ2-3; D remains unclear. The CDR3 has 13 amino acids. The germline V gene has CDR1 SGHNT and CDR2 YENEEA. Trimming removed 1 base from V and 5 bases from J, with 7 bases in between. The CDR3 region has the DNA TGTGCCAGCAGCTTAGGGATGGAAGATACGCAGTATTTT. Translating gives CASSLGMEDTQYF.

This chain links TRBV28 with TRBJ1-6; weak D call: TRBD1 (6 bases). This CDR3 spans 15 amino acids. V was cut by 6 bases and J by 5 bases, with 14 bases left in between. Germline V gene sequence: CDR1 MDHEN, CDR2 SYDVKM. CDR3 protein: CASRNRGTHNSPLHF. The CDR3 DNA reads as TGTGCCAGCAGGAACCGCGGGACACATAATTCACCCCTCCACTTT.

The V gene is TRBV4-1, the J gene TRBJ1-1; D is unclear. CDR1 is MGHRA and CDR2 is YSYEKL in the germline V gene. This CDR3 comprises 15 residues. V was trimmed by 1 base and J by 4 bases, leaving 13 bases between them. CDR3 region: CASSQGFEGGTEAFF. CDR3 coding DNA: TGCGCCAGCAGCCAAGGATTTGAGGGCGGCACTGAAGCTTTCTTT.

The chain employs TRBV6-2 or TRBV6-3 and TRBJ2-1, with TRBD1 matching over 9 bases. V gave up 0 bases and J gave up 3 bases; unmatched junction bases: 3. Germline assignment: CDR1 MNHEY and CDR2 SVGEGT. The CDR3 is 16 amino acids. The CDR3 sequence is CASSYSSDRGYNEQFF. The DNA of the CDR3 is TGTGCCAGCAGTTACTCTTCGGACAGGGGCTACAATGAGCAGTTCTTC.

The chain carries TRBV12-3 or TRBV12-4 and TRBJ1-1, with D unclear. The V end lost 6 bases, the J end lost 4 bases, and 12 bases lay between the germline ends. This CDR3 spans 13 amino acids. In nucleotides, the CDR3 is TGTGCCAGCAGGGTCCTAAGGAGCACTGAAGCTTTCTTT. This gives the protein CASRVLRSTEAFF.

This chain connects TRBV30 to TRBJ1-5, with D maybe TRBD1 (5 bases). The V end lost 5 bases, the J end lost 9 bases, and 14 bases lay between the germline ends. The CDR3 has 12 amino acids. Looked up from germline, CDR1 is GTSNPN and CDR2 is SVGIG (reference sequence). The CDR3 nucleotides read TGTGCCTGGGGAAACCCGGGACGGCCCCAGCATTTT. The encoded protein is CAWGNPGRPQHF.

This rearrangement joins TRBV28 to TRBJ2-3; 9 bases agree with TRBD1. The CDR3 is 14 residues long. V shed 5 bases, J shed 4 bases, and the junction held 4 bases outside the gene matches. The germline CDR1 and CDR2 sequences are MDHEN and SYDVKM. CDR3: CASSTQGAADTQYF. The DNA for the CDR3 is TGTGCCAGCAGTACACAGGGGGCGGCAGATACGCAGTATTTT.

The J gene is TRBJ1-3, the V gene TRBV11-2; 7 bases agree with TRBD1. This CDR3 spans 15 amino acids. Germline V gene data show CDR1 as SGHAT and CDR2 as FQNNGV. Trimming cost V 5 bases and J 2 bases; bases outside gene matches: 6. CDR3 loop: CASSRQGIAGNTIYF. In DNA form, the CDR3 reads TGTGCCAGCAGCCGACAGGGAATCGCTGGAAACACCATATATTTT.